The T cell receptor (beta chain) under discussion was sequenced for a study of STAT5B mutations in CD4+ large granular lymphocyte leukemia. Turning to the study itself: Among healthy controls, a particular HLA allele went with more CDR3 'QG' motifs.

Germline CDR1 GTSNPN, CDR2 SVGIG (reference sequence). CDR3 length equals 13 residues. V lost 2 bases and J lost 5, with 12 bases in between. TCRdb keeps only in-frame clones here, not all; method: immunoSEQ multiplex PCR. The sample has fewer than 35,000 clones, approximately 80% seen once. This clone was detected once. The rearrangement joins TRBV30 to TRBJ2-5, with D uncertain. The source is a human donor in good health. The sequenced sample consisted of CD4+ T cells from blood buffy coats. CDR3 protein: CAWSITNLETQYF. The DNA of the CDR3 is TGTGCCTGGAGTATAACTAATCTGGAGACCCAGTACTTC.